Shown below are 17 T cell receptor beta chains from a single sample sequenced in a study of cytomegalovirus exposure and HLA in healthy donors. PCR involved 60 Vbeta and 13 Jbeta primers. Assay: immunoSEQ multiplex PCR; the TCRdb copy retains only in-frame clones and omits some. The sample shows 80,000 to 100,000 clones, under 70% of them seen only once. Sequenced sample: PBMCs. The receptors were gathered from a man over 45 in good health and CMV-seronegative.

As for this clone: The junction differs from germline at one of its ends, possibly a read error. The genes are TRBV7-9 and TRBJ2-5; D is possibly TRBD2 (6 bases). The CDR3 contains 12 residues. Germline V gives CDR1 SEHNR, CDR2 FQNEAQ (reference sequence). The DNA for the CDR3 is TGTGCCAGCAGCCCCGGGACGCCGGGAGAGGACTTC. The encoded protein is CASSPGTPGEDF.

The chain is built from TRBV5-1 and TRBJ1-1; TRBD1 agrees at 8 bases. J was trimmed by 7 bases and V by 2 bases; bases with no gene match: 7. Germline V CDR1 and CDR2: SGHRS, YFSETQ. The CDR3 length is 14 residues. CDR3 nucleotides: TGCGCCAGCAGCTTCCGCCAGGGGGCCATTGAAGCTTTCTTT. Translating it yields CASSFRQGAIEAFF. Full variable domain (rest looked up from reference TRBV5-1 and TRBJ1-1): KAGVTQTPRYLIKTRGQQVTLSCSPISGHRSVSWYQQTPGQGLQFLFEYFSETQRNKGNFPGRFSGRQFSNSRSEMNVSTLELGDSALYLCASSFRQGAIEAFFGQGTRLTVV.

The chain links TRBV7-8 to TRBJ2-2; no clear D gene. The germline V and J ends were trimmed by 0 bases and 3 bases, with 11 bases remaining between them. There are 16 residues in the CDR3. Germline CDR1 is SGHVS and CDR2 is FQNEAQ. CDR3 in amino acids: CASSLAYREYTGELFF. CDR3 coding DNA: TGTGCCAGCAGCTTAGCTTACAGAGAATACACCGGGGAGCTGTTTTTT.

This clone ranks as medium-sized. The chain couples TRBV21-1 to TRBJ2-7; TRBD1 was called by the table and not checked on the DNA. TRBV21-1 is noted as a pseudogene. The CDR3 is made up of 17 amino acids. The CDR3 sequence is CASSKLGDRAISYEQYF. The DNA of the CDR3 is TGTGCCAGCAGCAAATTAGGGGACAGGGCGATCTCCTACGAGCAGTACTTC.

V and J are TRBV5-6 and TRBJ2-5; 9 bases line up with TRBD2. The CDR3 is made up of 17 amino acids. Germline-derived CDR1 and CDR2 are SGHDT and YYEEEE. The trim removed 1 base at V and 0 bases at J, leaving 7 bases unmatched. CDR3 DNA sequence: TGTGCCAGCAGCTTGTGGTCTGAGCGGGGGGACCAAGAGACCCAGTACTTC. Translated, it gives CASSLWSERGDQETQYF.

For the CDR3, the DNA is TGTGCCAGCAGTCTCATTCATTTAGGGGACAGCCAAGAGACCCAGTACTTC. The encoded protein is CASSLIHLGDSQETQYF. V and J are TRBV28 and TRBJ2-5; 7 bases map to TRBD1. Looked up from germline, CDR1 is MDHEN and CDR2 is SYDVKM. Losses at the gene ends were 5 bases for V and 1 base for J; bases not matched to a gene: 13. CDR3 size: 17 residues.

In its sample, this clone was seen a few times. This rearrangement joins TRBV5-1 to TRBJ2-3, with a tentative D call TRBD2 (7 bases). The germline gives CDR1 SGHRS, CDR2 YFSETQ. Trimming shortened V by 2 bases and J by 1 base, and 14 bases separated the two germline ends. The CDR3 runs 16 residues. CDR3 amino acids: CASSFLGGLGTDTQYF. DNA of the CDR3: TGCGCCAGCAGCTTTCTGGGGGGGCTGGGCACAGATACGCAGTATTTT.

The V and J genes are TRBV7-3 and TRBJ2-3; 8 nucleotides line up with TRBD2. With V trimmed by 2 bases and J by 4 bases, 5 bases remained unmatched. Germline V lookup: CDR1 SGHTA, CDR2 FQGTGA. CDR3 length: 15 residues. The DNA of the CDR3 is TGTGCCAGCAGCTTAGCGGGAGGATTTTCAGATACGCAGTATTTT. This codes for CASSLAGGFSDTQYF.

The CDR3, as DNA: TGTGCCAGCAGCTTGGGGCACATATACGAGCAGTACTTC. Protein sequence: CASSLGHIYEQYF. The chain recombines TRBV5-8 with TRBJ2-7; D unclear. V was cut by 0 bases and J by 4 bases, with 8 bases left in between. Germline CDR1 SGHTS, CDR2 YDEGEE. This CDR3 region has 13 residues. The variable domain in full, completed from reference TRBV5-8 and TRBJ2-7, reads EAGVTQSPTHLIKTRGQQATLRCSPISGHTSVYWYQQALGLGLQFLLWYDEGEERNRGNFPPRFSGRQFPNYSSELNVNALELEDSALYLCASSLGHIYEQYFGPGTRLTVT.

This chain uses TRBV4-3 with TRBJ1-2, with a tentative D call TRBD1 (5 bases). The CDR3 totals 15 residues. Germline-derived CDR1 and CDR2 are LGHNA and YSLEER. V shed 0 bases and J shed 3 bases, with 11 bases lying between them. CDR3 coding DNA: TGCGCCAGCAGCCAAGAACCCCAGGGTGACTATGGCTACACCTTC. Translating gives CASSQEPQGDYGYTF.

CDR3: CASSSPQREGPDTQYF. For the CDR3, the DNA is TGTGCCAGCAGTTCCCCTCAGCGGGAGGGCCCAGATACGCAGTATTTT. V usage is TRBV27 and J usage is TRBJ2-3, with 10 positions matching TRBD2. With 4 bases clipped from V and 4 bases from J, the junction kept 8 bases outside the gene matches. Germline loops: CDR1 MNHEY, CDR2 SMNVEV (reference sequence). This CDR3 is built from 16 residues.

Regarding this clone: A read error may account for a junction end that differs from germline. The chain recombines TRBV7-9 with TRBJ1-2; the match to TRBD1 covers 7 bases. Germline CDR1 SEHNR, CDR2 FQNEAQ (reference sequence). The length of the CDR3 is 12 residues. CDR3 region: CSSSSGQHGYTF. For the CDR3, the DNA is TGTTCCAGCAGCTCGGGACAGCATGGCTACACCTTC. The entire variable domain, with the rest obtained from reference TRBV7-9 and TRBJ1-2, is as follows: DTGVSQNPRHKITKRGQNVTFRCDPISEHNRLYWYRQTLGQGPEFLTYFQNEAQLEKSRLLSDRFSAERPKGSFSTLEIQRTEQGDSAMYLCSSSSGQHGYTFGSGTRLTVV.

The chain carries TRBV7-2 and TRBJ1-4, with D maybe TRBD1 (5 bases). Germline CDR1 reads SGHTA; CDR2 reads FQGNSA. Deletions cut 5 bases from V and 3 bases from J, with 13 bases between. CDR3 size: 15 residues. The CDR3 sequence: CASSRSGNPNEKLFF. CDR3 DNA sequence: TGTGCCAGCAGCAGATCAGGGAACCCTAATGAAAAACTGTTTTTT.

V gene TRBV28 combines with J gene TRBJ1-3; TRBD1 is a possible D gene (6 bases). The CDR3 length is 15 residues. V lost 7 bases and J lost 1, with 14 bases in between. The germline CDR1 and CDR2 sequences are MDHEN and SYDVKM. In nucleotides, the CDR3 is TGTGCCAGCACCCCAACAGGGCGTTCTGGAAACACCATATATTTT. It is translated as CASTPTGRSGNTIYF. Full variable domain (outside the CDR3, taken from reference TRBV28 and TRBJ1-3): DVKVTQSSRYLVKRTGEKVFLECVQDMDHENMFWYRQDPGLGLRLIYFSYDVKMKEKGDIPEGYSVSREKKERFSLILESASTNQTSMYLCASTPTGRSGNTIYFGEGSWLTVV.

Turning to this clone: The sample holds other DNA sequences that translate to the same CDR3. V usage is TRBV5-1 and J usage is TRBJ2-3; tentative D call: TRBD1 (6 bases). Trimming stripped 0 bases from V and 6 bases from J, with 20 bases between. Germline lookup yields CDR1 SGHRS and CDR2 YFSETQ. This CDR3 is 17 amino acids long. CDR3 region: CASSLDNRAGRLDTQYF. The CDR3 nucleotides read TGCGCCAGCAGCTTGGACAACAGGGCCGGACGGCTGGATACGCAGTATTTT.

This clone was recorded once. The chain carries TRBV6-1 and TRBJ1-1, with no clear D. Germline CDR1 MNHNS, CDR2 SASEGT. The CDR3 is 13 amino acids. V dropped 7 bases and J dropped 3 bases, with 12 bases sitting between them. The CDR3 DNA is TGTGCCAGCAAAGGCGGTTTAGACACTGAAGCTTTCTTT. This codes for CASKGGLDTEAFF.

CDR3 amino acids: CASSPTKYNEQFF. The CDR3 DNA sequence: TGCGCCAGCAGCCCGACTAAGTACAATGAGCAGTTCTTC. The chain has TRBV10-1 and TRBJ2-1, with a tentative D call TRBD2 (5 bases). The CDR3 is 13 residues long. CDR1 and CDR2 (germline): WNHNN, SYGVQD (reference sequence). V was cut by 6 bases and J by 4 bases, with 10 bases left in between.